The clone carrying this T cell receptor (beta chain) was seen once. Antigen specificity is unknown. This entry is derived from a study of cytomegalovirus exposure and HLA in healthy donors. General study results and limits: Reports indicated that the classifier achieved high specificity and sensitivity in diagnosing cytomegalovirus status. In vitro assays verified that a few CMV-associated chains recognized CMV antigens specifically. A missense variant in DCLRE1C was later tied to TCR beta V- and J-gene trimming.

Amplification used 60 Vbeta primers and 13 Jbeta primers. The repertoire was sequenced with immunoSEQ multiplex PCR; TCRdb's copy has only in-frame clones and lacks some. The sample holds around 150,000 clones, over 60% seen once. The CDR3 consists of 15 residues. V lost 3 bases, J lost 5 bases, and 16 bases lay in between. Germline-derived CDR1 and CDR2 are KGHSH and LQKENI. This sequence was found in a woman under 40 in good health and CMV-seronegative. V gene TRBV18 combines with J gene TRBJ1-1; possibly TRBD1 for D (5 bases). Specimen: PBMCs. The CDR3 nucleotides are TGTGCCAGCTCACCGGAGGGGTTGAAGGGTACTGAAGCTTTCTTT. It codes for CASSPEGLKGTEAFF.